This T cell receptor beta chain emerged from a study of T cells in Graves' hyperthyroidism and ophthalmopathy. CDR1 is GTSNPN and CDR2 is SVGIG in the germline V gene (reference sequence). The junction had 11 bases not matched to a gene; V was cut back by 3 bases and J by 4 bases. CDR3 length: 16 amino acids. The table lists this clonotype with many counts. Amplified TCR beta CDR3 regions came from RNA transcripts. HTBI primers were the set used in a first-round RT-PCR of the TCR CDR3. TCRdb recomputed calls from the multiplex PCR reads with MiXCR, one row per CDR3 protein. Of approximately 270,000 distinct CDR3 sequences in the sample, just over 14% were seen once.

The V and J genes are TRBV30 and TRBJ2-1; 8 bases are shared with TRBD2. The clonotype comes from a woman between 35 and 50 years old with Graves' hyperthyroidism that later progressed to Graves' ophthalmopathy. The source material was blood. The CDR3 DNA reads TGTGCCTGGAGACTCGGGGTAGCGGGACCGTACAATGAGCAGTTCTTC. It codes for CAWRLGVAGPYNEQFF.